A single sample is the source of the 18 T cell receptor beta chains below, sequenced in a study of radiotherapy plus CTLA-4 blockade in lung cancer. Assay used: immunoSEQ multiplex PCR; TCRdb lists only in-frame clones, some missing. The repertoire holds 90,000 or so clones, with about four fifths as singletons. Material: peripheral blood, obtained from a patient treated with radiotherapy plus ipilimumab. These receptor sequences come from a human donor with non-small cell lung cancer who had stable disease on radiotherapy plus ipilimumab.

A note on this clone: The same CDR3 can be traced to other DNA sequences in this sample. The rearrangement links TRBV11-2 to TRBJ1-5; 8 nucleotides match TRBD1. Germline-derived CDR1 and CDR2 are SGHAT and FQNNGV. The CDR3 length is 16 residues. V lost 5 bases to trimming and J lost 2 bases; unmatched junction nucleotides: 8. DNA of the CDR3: TGTGCCAGCAGCCTCGGGCCAGGGGGCCGCAATCAGCCCCAGCATTTT. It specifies CASSLGPGGRNQPQHF.

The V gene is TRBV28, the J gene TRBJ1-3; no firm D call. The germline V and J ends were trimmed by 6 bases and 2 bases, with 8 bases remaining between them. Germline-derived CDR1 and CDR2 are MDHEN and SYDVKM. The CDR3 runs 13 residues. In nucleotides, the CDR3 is TGTGCCAGCAGCACAAATACTGGAAACACCATATATTTT. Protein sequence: CASSTNTGNTIYF.

The DNA for the CDR3 is TGTGCCAGCAGCTTAGCAAAGGACAGCTCCTATAATTCACCCCTCCACTTT. Protein: CASSLAKDSSYNSPLHF. The rearrangement uses TRBV7-2 and TRBJ1-6; a possible D gene is TRBD1 (6 bases). Germline CDR1 SGHTA, CDR2 FQGNSA. V was shortened by 0 bases and J by 0 bases, with 9 bases between the two germline ends. The CDR3 length is 17 residues.

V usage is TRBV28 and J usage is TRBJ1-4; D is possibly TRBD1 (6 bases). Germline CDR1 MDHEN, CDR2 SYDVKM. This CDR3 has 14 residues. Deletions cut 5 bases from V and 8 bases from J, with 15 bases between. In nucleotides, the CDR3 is TGTGCCAGCAGTACCACAGGGAAAAGGGAAAAACTGTTTTTT. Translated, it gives CASSTTGKREKLFF.

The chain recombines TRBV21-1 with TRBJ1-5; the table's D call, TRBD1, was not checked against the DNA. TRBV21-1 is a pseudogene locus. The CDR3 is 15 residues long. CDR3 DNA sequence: TGTGCCGGACAGACTTTTATAGGGTGGAATCAGCCCCAGCATTTT. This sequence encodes CAGQTFIGWNQPQHF.

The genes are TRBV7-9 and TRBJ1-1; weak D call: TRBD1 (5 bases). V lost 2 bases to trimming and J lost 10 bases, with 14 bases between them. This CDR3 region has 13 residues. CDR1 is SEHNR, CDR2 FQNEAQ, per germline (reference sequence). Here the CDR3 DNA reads TGTGCCAGCAGCTTAAGACAGTTCGATGGAGCTTTCTTT. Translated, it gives CASSLRQFDGAFF.

The CDR3 DNA sequence: TGTGCCAGTAAGGGACAGGCCTGGGGCACAGATACGCAGTATTTT. This encodes CASKGQAWGTDTQYF. The chain links TRBV19 to TRBJ2-3; 8 positions agree with TRBD1. Germline V gene data show CDR1 as LNHDA and CDR2 as SQIVND (reference sequence). Trimming took 7 bases from V and 1 from J; bases not matched to a gene: 7. This CDR3 region has 15 residues.

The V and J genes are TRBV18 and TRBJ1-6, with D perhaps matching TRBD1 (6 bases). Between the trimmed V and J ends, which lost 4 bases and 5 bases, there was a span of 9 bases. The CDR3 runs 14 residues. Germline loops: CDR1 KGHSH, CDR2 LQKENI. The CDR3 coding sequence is TGTGCCAGCTCACGTGGACAGAATAATTCACCCCTCCACTTT. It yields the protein CASSRGQNNSPLHF. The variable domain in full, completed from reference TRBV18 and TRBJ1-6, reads NAGVMQNPRHLVRRRGQEARLRCSPMKGHSHVYWYRQLPEEGLKFMVYLQKENIIDESGMPKERFSAEFPKEGPSILRIQQVVRGDSAAYFCASSRGQNNSPLHFGNGTRLTVT.

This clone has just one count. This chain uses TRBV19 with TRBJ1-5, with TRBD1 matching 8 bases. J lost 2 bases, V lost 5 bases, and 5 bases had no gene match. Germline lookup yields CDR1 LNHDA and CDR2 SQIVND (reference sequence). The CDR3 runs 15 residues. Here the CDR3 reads CASSPGQGGNQPQHF. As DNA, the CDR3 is TGTGCCAGTAGTCCCGGACAGGGAGGCAATCAGCCCCAGCATTTT.

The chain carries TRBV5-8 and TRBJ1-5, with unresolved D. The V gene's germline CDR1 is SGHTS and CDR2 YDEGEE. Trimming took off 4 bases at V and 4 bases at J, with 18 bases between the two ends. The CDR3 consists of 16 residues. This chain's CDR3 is CASSRTGIQRNQPQHF. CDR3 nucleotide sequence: TGTGCCAGCAGCCGGACCGGGATTCAACGTAATCAGCCCCAGCATTTT.

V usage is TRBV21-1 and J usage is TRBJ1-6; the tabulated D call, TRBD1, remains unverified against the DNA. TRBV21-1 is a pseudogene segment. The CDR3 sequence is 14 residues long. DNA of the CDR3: TGTGCCAACCACAGGAACTCCTATAATTCACCCCTCCACTTT. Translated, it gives CANHRNSYNSPLHF.

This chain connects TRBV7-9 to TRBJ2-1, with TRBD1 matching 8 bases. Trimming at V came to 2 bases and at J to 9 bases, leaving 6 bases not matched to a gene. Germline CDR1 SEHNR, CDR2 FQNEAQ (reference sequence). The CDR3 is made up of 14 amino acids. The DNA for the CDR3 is TGTGCCAGCAGCTTACTCCAGGGGGCGGGTGAGCAGTTCTTC. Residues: CASSLLQGAGEQFF. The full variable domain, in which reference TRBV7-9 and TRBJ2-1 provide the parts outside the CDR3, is DTGVSQNPRHKITKRGQNVTFRCDPISEHNRLYWYRQTLGQGPEFLTYFQNEAQLEKSRLLSDRFSAERPKGSFSTLEIQRTEQGDSAMYLCASSLLQGAGEQFFGPGTRLTVL.

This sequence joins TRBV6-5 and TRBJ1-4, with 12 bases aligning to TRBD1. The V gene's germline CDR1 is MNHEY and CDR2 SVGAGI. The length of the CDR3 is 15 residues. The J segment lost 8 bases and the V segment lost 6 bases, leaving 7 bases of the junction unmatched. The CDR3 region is CASSPGQGAREKLFF. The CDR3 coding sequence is TGTGCCAGCAGCCCGGGACAGGGGGCGCGAGAAAAACTGTTTTTT.

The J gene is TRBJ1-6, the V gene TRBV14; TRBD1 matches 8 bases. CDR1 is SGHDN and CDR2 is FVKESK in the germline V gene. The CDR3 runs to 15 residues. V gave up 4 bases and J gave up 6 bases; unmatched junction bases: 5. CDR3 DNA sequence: TGTGCCAGCAGCCGTGGACAGGGCCTTAATTCACCCCTCCACTTT. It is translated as CASSRGQGLNSPLHF.

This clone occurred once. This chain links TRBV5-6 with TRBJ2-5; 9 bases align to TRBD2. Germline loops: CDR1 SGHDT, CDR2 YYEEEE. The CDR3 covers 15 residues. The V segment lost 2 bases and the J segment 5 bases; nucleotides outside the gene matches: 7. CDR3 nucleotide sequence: TGTGCCAGCAGCTTCTCCGCGGGAGGGGCGGAGACCCAGTACTTC. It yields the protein CASSFSAGGAETQYF.

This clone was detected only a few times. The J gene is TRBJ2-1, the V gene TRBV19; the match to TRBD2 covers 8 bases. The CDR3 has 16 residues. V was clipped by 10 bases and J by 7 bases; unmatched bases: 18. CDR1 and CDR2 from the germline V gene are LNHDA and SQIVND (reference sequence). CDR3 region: CATLTTPSGRGNEQFF. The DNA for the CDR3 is TGTGCCACCCTCACAACCCCGAGCGGGAGAGGAAATGAGCAGTTCTTC.

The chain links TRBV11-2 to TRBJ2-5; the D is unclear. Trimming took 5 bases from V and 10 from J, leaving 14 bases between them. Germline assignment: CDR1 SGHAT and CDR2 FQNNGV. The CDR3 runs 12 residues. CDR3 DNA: TGTGCCAGCAGCCCCATCTCGGGTGGCCAGTACTTC. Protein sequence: CASSPISGGQYF. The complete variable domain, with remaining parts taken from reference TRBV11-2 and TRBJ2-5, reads EAGVAQSPRYKIIEKRQSVAFWCNPISGHATLYWYQQILGQGPKLLIQFQNNGVVDDSQLPKDRFSAERLKGVDSTLKIQPAKLEDSAVYLCASSPISGGQYFGPGTRLLVL.

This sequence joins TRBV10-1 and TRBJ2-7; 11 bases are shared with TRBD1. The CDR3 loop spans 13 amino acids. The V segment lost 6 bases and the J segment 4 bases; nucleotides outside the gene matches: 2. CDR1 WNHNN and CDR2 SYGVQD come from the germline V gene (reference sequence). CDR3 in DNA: TGCGCCAGCAGCCGGGACAGGGGGTACGAGCAGTACTTC. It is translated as CASSRDRGYEQYF.